These 22 T cell receptor beta chains were all obtained from the same sample, sequenced in a study of T cells after posttransplantation cyclophosphamide. The data were produced by immunoSEQ multiplex PCR, yet TCRdb's version contains in-frame clones alone and is incomplete. Here the sample spans 17,000 or so clones, 77% being singletons. Cyclophosphamide on days +3 and +4 followed busulfan-fludarabine conditioning and a marrow graft. Sequencing was performed on CD8+ T cells sorted from PBMCs, taken approximately 1,900 days after a stem cell transplant with posttransplant cyclophosphamide. The receptors derive from a female patient aged 35-55 years who received an allogeneic stem cell transplant from a related donor, was CMV-positive, and had no GVHD. Some T cells here may be from the graft donor.

The chain recombines TRBV6-1 with TRBJ1-4, with TRBD1 identical over 8 bases. Germline V gives CDR1 MNHNS, CDR2 SASEGT. Trimming took 5 bases from V and 9 from J; bases not matched to a gene: 11. This CDR3 region has 15 residues. CDR3 sequence (DNA): TGTGCCAGCAGTTCGACAGGGGAGCCCCCGAAAAAACTGTTTTTT. The encoded protein is CASSSTGEPPKKLFF.

V usage is TRBV27 and J usage is TRBJ2-2, with TRBD1 matching 7 bases. This CDR3 region has 17 residues. The trim removed 4 bases at V and 5 bases at J, leaving 13 bases unmatched. Germline-derived CDR1 and CDR2 are MNHEY and SMNVEV (reference sequence). In DNA, the CDR3 is TGTGCCAGCAGTTCCCTCAGGACAGGAATGGGGACCGGGGAGCTGTTTTTT. It encodes CASSSLRTGMGTGELFF.

The J gene is TRBJ1-2, the V gene TRBV14, with a possible D match to TRBD1 (5 bases). Trimming removed 1 base from V and 4 bases from J, with 10 bases in between. The germline V gene encodes CDR1 SGHDN and CDR2 FVKESK. This CDR3 has 14 residues. The CDR3 protein is CASSQGGAVYGYTF. CDR3 coding DNA: TGTGCCAGCAGCCAAGGTGGGGCCGTCTATGGCTACACCTTC.

V and J are TRBV19 and TRBJ2-7; TRBD1 matches 8 bases. The germline V gene encodes CDR1 LNHDA and CDR2 SQIVND (reference sequence). The ends lost 5 bases at V and 1 base at J; junction bases unmatched: 4. The CDR3 extends over 14 amino acids. CDR3 loop: CASSPTGESYEQYF. The CDR3 nucleotides read TGTGCCAGTAGTCCGACAGGGGAGTCCTACGAGCAGTACTTC.

Only a few counts were recorded for this clone. The sample has other DNA sequences that encode this CDR3 too. V gene TRBV7-2 combines with J gene TRBJ2-1; TRBD2 matches at 13 bases. The CDR3 has 15 residues. Germline V gene sequence: CDR1 SGHTA, CDR2 FQGNSA. With V trimmed by 5 bases and J by 7 bases, 5 bases remained unmatched. CDR3 nucleotide sequence: TGTGCCAGCAGCCCCGGACTAGCGGGGGCGAATGAGCAGTTCTTC. Translating it yields CASSPGLAGANEQFF.

The chain links TRBV11-2 to TRBJ2-2; possible D gene TRBD1, 5 bases. This CDR3 spans 15 amino acids. V was pared by 6 bases and J by 2 bases, with 13 bases between. Germline CDR1 is SGHAT and CDR2 is FQNNGV. CDR3 nucleotide sequence: TGTGCCAGCAGTCTTACAGGTCCCAACACCGGGGAGCTGTTTTTT. Protein: CASSLTGPNTGELFF.

The chain has TRBV6-5 and TRBJ2-7; 8 positions match TRBD2. From germline, CDR1 is MNHEY and CDR2 SVGAGI. This CDR3 is 15 amino acids long. J lost 0 bases, V lost 5 bases, and 6 bases had no gene match. The CDR3 DNA reads as TGTGCCAGCAGTGCCCGGGAGGGGGGCTCCTACGAGCAGTACTTC. This encodes CASSAREGGSYEQYF.

This chain joins TRBV27 and TRBJ2-7; 11 bases fit TRBD2. Unmatched junction bases numbered 9, after V lost 4 bases and J lost 7 bases. There are 15 residues in the CDR3. Germline-derived CDR1 and CDR2 are MNHEY and SMNVEV (reference sequence). The CDR3 DNA reads TGTGCCAGCAGTTCCTCGACTAGCGGGGTGTGGGAGCAGTACTTC. Translated: CASSSSTSGVWEQYF.

This chain joins TRBV7-9 and TRBJ2-7; 9 nucleotides line up with TRBD1. There are 19 residues in the CDR3. Germline CDR1 reads SEHNR; CDR2 reads FQNEAQ (reference sequence). Trimming cost V 1 base and J 2 bases; bases outside gene matches: 15. The CDR3 protein is CASSLDVLGRGTGTYEQYF. The CDR3 region has the DNA TGTGCCAGCAGCTTAGATGTCCTGGGGAGGGGGACAGGGACCTACGAGCAGTACTTC.

This chain joins TRBV19 and TRBJ2-7, with D perhaps TRBD1 (6 bases). V lost 1 base to trimming and J lost 1 base, with 11 bases between them. CDR1 and CDR2 (germline): LNHDA, SQIVND (reference sequence). CDR3 size: 15 residues. The CDR3 sequence: CASSIATGLSYEQYF. The CDR3 DNA is TGTGCCAGTAGTATAGCTACAGGGCTTTCCTACGAGCAGTACTTC.

This clone was seen just once. This sequence joins TRBV7-3 and TRBJ2-7; D remains unclear. The CDR3 is made up of 13 amino acids. Between the trimmed V and J ends, which lost 4 bases and 2 bases, there was a span of 9 bases. Germline CDR1 SGHTA, CDR2 FQGTGA. CDR3 loop: CASSSTPAYEQYF. The DNA of the CDR3 is TGTGCCAGCAGCTCGACACCTGCCTACGAGCAGTACTTC.

The chain is built from TRBV19 and TRBJ2-3; the D gene is possibly TRBD2 (7 bases). The V gene lost 8 bases and the J gene lost 6 bases, with 15 bases spanning the gap. Germline V gene data show CDR1 as LNHDA and CDR2 as SQIVND (reference sequence). The CDR3 has 13 amino acids. CDR3 DNA: TGTGCCAGTCGACGGCGGGGGCACGATACGCAGTATTTT. As protein: CASRRRGHDTQYF.

This chain joins TRBV4-3 and TRBJ2-7; TRBD1 agrees at 8 bases. CDR3 length: 15 residues. The junction had 5 bases not matched to a gene; V was cut back by 1 base and J by 3 bases. CDR1 and CDR2 from the germline V gene are LGHNA and YSLEER. CDR3 sequence reads: CASSQGTGLVYEQYF. The CDR3 region has the DNA TGCGCCAGCAGCCAAGGGACAGGGTTAGTCTACGAGCAGTACTTC.

V gene TRBV10-3 combines with J gene TRBJ1-1; possible D gene TRBD1, 5 bases. Germline V gene data show CDR1 as ENHRY and CDR2 as SYGVKD. Trimming left V 3 bases short and J 5 bases short, with 10 bases between. This CDR3 is 13 amino acids long. The CDR3 bases are TGTGCCATCAGTGATCGGGGGGGGACTGAAGCTTTCTTT. It encodes CAISDRGGTEAFF.

This rearrangement joins TRBV7-3 to TRBJ2-5; perhaps TRBD1 as D (6 bases). Deletions cut 2 bases from V and 1 base from J, with 8 bases between. CDR3 length: 14 residues. Germline CDR1 SGHTA, CDR2 FQGTGA. CDR3 sequence reads: CASSLEGGQETQYF. As DNA, the CDR3 is TGTGCCAGCAGCTTAGAAGGGGGCCAAGAGACCCAGTACTTC.

This clone was detected only a few times. The gene calls are TRBV4-1 and TRBJ2-7; a possible D gene is TRBD2 (5 bases). Trimming took 0 bases from V and 3 from J, leaving 9 bases between them. CDR1 and CDR2 (germline): MGHRA, YSYEKL. CDR3 size: 14 residues. The CDR3 reads CASSQDEGSYEQYF. The CDR3 region has the DNA TGCGCCAGCAGCCAAGACGAGGGTAGCTACGAGCAGTACTTC.

This CDR3 is CASSGTSRVNTEAFF. CDR3 DNA: TGTGCCAGCAGCGGAACCTCACGGGTGAACACTGAAGCTTTCTTT. The chain employs TRBV9 and TRBJ1-1, with D uncertain. The germline CDR1 and CDR2 sequences are SGDLS and YYNGEE. This CDR3 is built from 15 residues. The V end was cut by 3 bases, the J end by 0 bases, with 12 bases between.

The rearrangement links TRBV7-9 to TRBJ1-4; TRBD1 matches at 7 bases. CDR3 size: 14 residues. Trimming cost V 4 bases and J 8 bases; bases outside gene matches: 7. The germline V gene has CDR1 SEHNR and CDR2 FQNEAQ (reference sequence). The CDR3 DNA follows: TGTGCCAGCAGCTACGACAGGGTAGACGAAAAACTGTTTTTT. Translation: CASSYDRVDEKLFF.

The chain joins TRBV7-9 to TRBJ1-1; unclear D gene. CDR1 and CDR2 (germline): SEHNR, FQNEAQ (reference sequence). This CDR3 comprises 11 residues. V was trimmed by 6 bases and J by 3 bases, leaving 5 bases between them. The CDR3 protein is CASSPDTEAFF. The DNA for the CDR3 is TGTGCCAGCAGTCCGGACACTGAAGCTTTCTTT.

The rearrangement uses TRBV19 and TRBJ1-5; D is undetermined. CDR3 length equals 16 residues. V was clipped by 2 bases and J by 3 bases, with 14 bases between them. CDR1 and CDR2 (germline): LNHDA, SQIVND (reference sequence). CDR3 amino acids: CASSIKGAGNNQPQHF. DNA for the CDR3: TGTGCCAGTAGTATAAAAGGCGCGGGTAACAATCAGCCCCAGCATTTT.

This clone came up once. This chain joins TRBV9 and TRBJ1-1; 7 nucleotides agree with TRBD1. Trimming cost V 5 bases and J 1 base; bases outside gene matches: 5. The CDR3 is 14 amino acids. Germline V lookup: CDR1 SGDLS, CDR2 YYNGEE. CDR3 sequence reads: CASSTGDSNTEAFF. The CDR3 nucleotides read TGTGCCAGCAGTACAGGGGATTCGAACACTGAAGCTTTCTTT.

This chain links TRBV18 with TRBJ1-2; D possibly corresponds to TRBD1 (5 bases). V was cut by 4 bases and J by 6 bases, with 21 bases left in between. This CDR3 region has 16 residues. Germline V gene data show CDR1 as KGHSH and CDR2 as LQKENI. CDR3 bases: TGTGCCAGCTCACAAACCGATGGTGACAGAGTTAATGGCTACACCTTC. It specifies CASSQTDGDRVNGYTF.